This T cell receptor beta chain originates from a study of identical twins. MiXCR was run by TCRdb on the 5' RACE reads, yielding one entry per CDR3 protein. Found here are some 240,000 distinct CDR3 sequences, approximately 8.3% of them singletons; the top ten hold approximately 3%. This clonotype was observed many times. CDR1 is SQVTM, CDR2 ANQGSEA, per germline. The V end was cut by 1 base, the J end by 0 bases, with 10 bases between. The CDR3 totals 15 residues. Another study also made use of these data, one on yellow fever vaccine responses in identical twins.

The rearrangement joins TRBV29-1 to TRBJ2-1, with D maybe TRBD2 (6 bases). Material for sequencing was CD8+ T cells sorted from blood. The sequence was obtained from a woman between 18 and 29 years old in good health. The CDR3, as DNA: TGCAGCGTTGAAGGGCGGGAACCCTCCTACAATGAGCAGTTCTTC. Translation gives CSVEGREPSYNEQFF.